A single sample is the source of the 27 T cell receptor beta chains below, sequenced in a study of cytomegalovirus exposure and HLA in healthy donors. The PCR contained 60 Vbeta and 13 Jbeta primers. Libraries were prepared by immunoSEQ multiplex PCR; TCRdb keeps only in-frame clonotypes and omits some of them. The sample includes about 120,000 clones, 77% of them seen just once. Sequencing was carried out using PBMCs. These receptors were collected from a young man in good health and CMV-seropositive.

The chain recombines TRBV7-9 with TRBJ2-7; the match to TRBD1 covers 11 bases. Per germline, CDR1 SEHNR and CDR2 FQNEAQ (reference sequence). V was pared by 3 bases and J by 3 bases, with 1 base of the junction left unmatched. The CDR3 is 14 amino acids. CDR3 residues: CASSLGQGDYEQYF. In DNA form, the CDR3 reads TGTGCCAGCAGCTTGGGACAGGGGGACTACGAGCAGTACTTC.

This chain joins TRBV7-9 and TRBJ1-1; D call uncertain. Trimming took off 0 bases at V and 7 bases at J, with 9 bases between the two ends. Looked up from germline, CDR1 is SEHNR and CDR2 is FQNEAQ (reference sequence). There are 13 residues in the CDR3. CDR3 in amino acids: CASSLAAPGEAFF. The CDR3 DNA sequence: TGTGCCAGCAGCTTAGCGGCCCCAGGTGAAGCTTTCTTT.

This clone was seen just once. The chain joins TRBV19 to TRBJ2-3; 16 nucleotides agree with TRBD2. This CDR3 spans 19 amino acids. The junction had 10 bases not matched to a gene; V was cut back by 5 bases and J by 2 bases. Germline assignment: CDR1 LNHDA and CDR2 SQIVND (reference sequence). CDR3 sequence: CASSLPGLAGGPVTDTQYF. DNA for the CDR3: TGTGCCAGTAGTCTCCCGGGACTAGCGGGGGGGCCGGTCACAGATACGCAGTATTTT.

Notes on this clone: The same CDR3 arises from other DNA sequences in this sample as well. The rearrangement uses TRBV6-6 and TRBJ2-5; 10 bases align to TRBD1. This CDR3 is 13 amino acids long. With V trimmed by 5 bases and J by 6 bases, 3 bases remained unmatched. Looked up from germline, CDR1 is MNHNY and CDR2 is SVGAGI (reference sequence). The CDR3 protein is CASSDRGRKTQYF. The DNA for the CDR3 is TGTGCCAGCAGTGACAGGGGGCGTAAGACCCAGTACTTC.

As DNA, the CDR3 is TGTGCCAGCAGCGTAGCTATCACTAGCGGCTACAATGAGCAGTTCTTC. Translation: CASSVAITSGYNEQFF. This chain connects TRBV9 to TRBJ2-1; 8 bases match TRBD2. The CDR3 has 16 amino acids. V trimming: 0 bases; J trimming: 3 bases; junction bases outside the gene matches: 5. The germline V gene encodes CDR1 SGDLS and CDR2 YYNGEE.

This clone was seen once. The chain is built from TRBV9 and TRBJ2-1; 8 bases fit TRBD1. V shed 4 bases and J 9 bases; nucleotides not matched to a gene: 9. The CDR3 is 14 residues long. Germline assignment: CDR1 SGDLS and CDR2 YYNGEE. CDR3 residues: CASSSQTGGFEQFF. The DNA of the CDR3 is TGTGCCAGCAGCTCCCAAACAGGGGGGTTTGAGCAGTTCTTC.

The chain is built from TRBV28 and TRBJ2-1; possibly TRBD2 for D (5 bases). Trimming cost V 2 bases and J 9 bases, with 14 bases left between them. The CDR3 contains 14 residues. Germline CDR1 MDHEN, CDR2 SYDVKM. CDR3 nucleotides: TGTGCCAGCAGTTTACAAGGAGGTAGTGGTGAGCAGTTCTTC. This gives the protein CASSLQGGSGEQFF.

CDR3 coding DNA: TGTGCCAGTAGTACCAGGGTGAAGGACGAGCAGTACTTC. Translation: CASSTRVKDEQYF. The chain has TRBV19 and TRBJ2-7; tentatively, D is TRBD1 (5 bases). The CDR3 covers 13 residues. From germline, CDR1 is LNHDA and CDR2 SQIVND (reference sequence). V was cut by 4 bases and J by 5 bases, with 12 bases left in between.

This clone is a singleton in its sample. The V call is TRBV18, the J call TRBJ2-5; no reliable D call. The CDR3 is 10 amino acids. The germline V gene has CDR1 KGHSH and CDR2 LQKENI. Trimming stripped 3 bases from V and 9 bases from J, with 5 bases between. The CDR3 DNA sequence: TGTGCCAGCTCACCGTCGGCCCAGTACTTC. It is translated as CASSPSAQYF.

The chain carries TRBV5-4 and TRBJ2-1, with TRBD2 matching 14 bases. From germline, CDR1 is SGHNT and CDR2 YYREEE (reference sequence). This CDR3 region has 17 residues. Trimming took 4 bases from V and 6 from J; bases not matched to a gene: 9. CDR3 nucleotides: TGTGCCAGCAGCGGGACTAGCGGGGGCCGTAGGGGCAATGAGCAGTTCTTC. Translating it yields CASSGTSGGRRGNEQFF.

A single count supports this clone. The chain recombines TRBV11-3 with TRBJ2-2, with D perhaps TRBD1 (6 bases). This CDR3 spans 15 amino acids. From germline, CDR1 is SGHNT and CDR2 YENEEA. V was trimmed by 6 bases and J by 0 bases, leaving 11 bases between them. The CDR3 DNA sequence: TGTGCCAGCAGAGGTGGGACAACGAACACCGGGGAGCTGTTTTTT. This codes for CASRGGTTNTGELFF.

The V call is TRBV13, the J call TRBJ2-1; 10 nucleotides line up with TRBD2. V lost 5 bases, J lost 10 bases, and 11 bases stayed unmatched. Germline lookup yields CDR1 PRHDT and CDR2 FYEKMQ (reference sequence). The CDR3 is made up of 15 amino acids. Written as DNA, the CDR3 is TGTGCCAGCAGCCCCGAGGGAGCGGGGGGGCAGGAGCAGTTCTTC. It encodes CASSPEGAGGQEQFF.

This clone showed up just a few times. This sequence joins TRBV12-5 and TRBJ1-1; 7 nucleotides align to TRBD1. Germline lookup yields CDR1 LGHNT and CDR2 FRNRAP. This CDR3 region has 18 residues. After removal of 3 bases from V and 3 bases from J, the junction contained 16 bases not matched to a gene. CDR3 bases: TGTGCTAGTGGTTTTCAACAAGCAGGGGGAGTCAGGGACACTGAAGCTTTCTTT. This translates into CASGFQQAGGVRDTEAFF.

The J gene is TRBJ1-3, the V gene TRBV28; possibly TRBD1 for D (6 bases). This CDR3 has 15 residues. Germline V lookup: CDR1 MDHEN, CDR2 SYDVKM. Trimming removed 7 bases at V and 10 bases at J, with 23 bases between. The CDR3 sequence is CASTPGLTGFRTIYF. The CDR3 DNA reads TGTGCCAGCACCCCCGGTTTGACAGGATTCAGGACCATATATTTT.

The genes are TRBV6-1 and TRBJ2-2, with D unclear. The germline V gene has CDR1 MNHNS and CDR2 SASEGT. Trimming stripped 10 bases from V and 4 bases from J, with 16 bases between. This CDR3 contains 14 residues. CDR3 coding DNA: TGTGCCACCTCGCTAACCTCGGGCACCGGGGAGCTGTTTTTT. Translated, it gives CATSLTSGTGELFF.

The chain uses TRBV4-2 and TRBJ2-7; possible D gene TRBD1, 6 bases. Germline CDR1 is LGHNA and CDR2 is YNFKEQ. The CDR3 consists of 16 residues. Trimming took off 0 bases at V and 4 bases at J, with 16 bases between the two ends. The CDR3 is CASSQEVVQGKYEQYF. CDR3 in DNA: TGTGCCAGCAGCCAAGAGGTAGTACAGGGAAAGTACGAGCAGTACTTC.

This clone was detected a few times. The rearrangement joins TRBV2 to TRBJ2-1, with TRBD1 identical over 7 bases. CDR1 and CDR2 (germline): SNHLY, FYNNEI. The ends lost 6 bases at V and 4 bases at J; junction bases unmatched: 12. The CDR3 sequence is 16 residues long. CDR3 in amino acids: CASSPTGARIYNEQFF. DNA for the CDR3: TGTGCCAGCAGCCCCACAGGGGCAAGAATATACAATGAGCAGTTCTTC.

The chain employs TRBV27 and TRBJ2-3; D is possibly TRBD2 (6 bases). This CDR3 has 12 amino acids. V dropped 7 bases and J dropped 3 bases, with 8 bases sitting between them. CDR1 and CDR2 from the germline V gene are MNHEY and SMNVEV (reference sequence). CDR3 nucleotides: TGTGCCAGCACAGGGACTACAGATACGCAGTATTTT. Encoded protein: CASTGTTDTQYF.

The chain uses TRBV9 and TRBJ2-1; 11 bases match TRBD1. This CDR3 region has 16 residues. V gave up 5 bases and J gave up 3 bases; unmatched junction bases: 7. Germline-derived CDR1 and CDR2 are SGDLS and YYNGEE. The CDR3 DNA reads TGTGCCAGCAGAACAACCGGGACAGGGGGCTACAATGAGCAGTTCTTC. Protein sequence: CASRTTGTGGYNEQFF.

This chain uses TRBV19 with TRBJ2-1; no firm D call. The germline V gene has CDR1 LNHDA and CDR2 SQIVND (reference sequence). With 6 bases removed from V and 2 bases from J, the gap between germline ends came to 8 bases. The CDR3 runs 13 residues. The DNA for the CDR3 is TGTGCCAGTAGCCCGACTCCCTACAATGAGCAGTTCTTC. Its translation: CASSPTPYNEQFF.

The J gene is TRBJ2-1, the V gene TRBV4-1, with 11 bases that match TRBD2. Trimming removed 2 bases from V and 8 bases from J; junction bases left unmatched: 11. Germline-derived CDR1 and CDR2 are MGHRA and YSYEKL. The CDR3 contains 17 residues. CDR3 nucleotides: TGCGCCAGCAGCCAACTCCGGCTAGCGGGAGGCAGAGATGAGCAGTTCTTC. Translation: CASSQLRLAGGRDEQFF.

V usage is TRBV27 and J usage is TRBJ1-1; 8 nucleotides match TRBD1. V gave up 2 bases and J gave up 4 bases; unmatched junction bases: 6. The V gene's germline CDR1 is MNHEY and CDR2 SMNVEV (reference sequence). This CDR3 region has 15 residues. The CDR3 spells CASSLSQGAGTEAFF. The CDR3 DNA sequence: TGTGCCAGCAGTTTAAGTCAGGGGGCAGGCACTGAAGCTTTCTTT.

The chain combines TRBV27 with TRBJ2-7; no clear D. Trimming shortened V by 0 bases and J by 5 bases, and 8 bases separated the two germline ends. CDR1 MNHEY and CDR2 SMNVEV come from the germline V gene (reference sequence). The CDR3 loop spans 13 amino acids. CDR3 sequence reads: CASSLSVFNEQYF. CDR3 sequence (DNA): TGTGCCAGCAGTTTATCCGTCTTTAACGAGCAGTACTTC.

The chain carries TRBV9 and TRBJ1-2; 7 nucleotides match TRBD1. The CDR3 is 17 amino acids. V shed 0 bases, J shed 0 bases, and the junction held 8 bases outside the gene matches. Germline CDR1 and CDR2: SGDLS and YYNGEE. The CDR3 DNA is TGTGCCAGCAGCGTAGTTGGGACAGTTCGTACTAACTATGGCTACACCTTC. It translates to CASSVVGTVRTNYGYTF.

This clone was observed once. This chain joins TRBV5-4 and TRBJ1-2; 8 positions match TRBD1. In germline, CDR1 is SGHNT, CDR2 YYREEE (reference sequence). Trimming removed 0 bases from V and 4 bases from J; junction bases left unmatched: 5. This CDR3 is 15 amino acids long. The CDR3 reads CASSLGQGIGYGYTF. As DNA, the CDR3 is TGTGCCAGCAGCTTGGGACAGGGGATTGGCTATGGCTACACCTTC.

This chain connects TRBV27 to TRBJ2-7, with a weak D call TRBD1 (6 bases). CDR3 length: 14 residues. V was shortened by 2 bases and J by 2 bases, with 10 bases between the two germline ends. Per germline, CDR1 MNHEY and CDR2 SMNVEV (reference sequence). Written as DNA, the CDR3 is TGTGCCAGCAGTTTACTGGACAGAACCTACGAGCAGTACTTC. This codes for CASSLLDRTYEQYF.

The chain is built from TRBV4-1 and TRBJ2-1; 9 positions match TRBD2. Germline trimming cut 0 bases from V and 8 bases from J; bases unmatched to any gene: 8. CDR1 is MGHRA and CDR2 is YSYEKL in the germline V gene. The CDR3 length is 16 residues. As DNA, the CDR3 is TGCGCCAGCAGCCAAGAACCAGCGGGAGGTGGGGATGAGCAGTTCTTC. This sequence encodes CASSQEPAGGGDEQFF.